Presented here are 25 T cell receptor beta chains from one specimen sequenced in a study of blood T cell repertoires in COVID-19. The protocol was immunoSEQ multiplex PCR, while the TCRdb copy is restricted to in-frame clones and leaves out a portion. The sample shows approximately 300,000 clones, under 95% of them seen only once. The sample consisted of PBMCs or T cells enriched from blood (not recorded which). These receptors originate from a woman aged 25-40 years who had recovered from COVID-19.

The rearrangement joins TRBV28 to TRBJ1-1, with D possibly TRBD1 on 6 matching bases. Germline V gives CDR1 MDHEN, CDR2 SYDVKM. This CDR3 is 14 amino acids long. Trimming cost V 5 bases and J 11 bases, with 21 bases left between them. This chain's CDR3 is CASSPPRGGAGAFF. The CDR3, as DNA: TGTGCCAGCAGTCCTCCCCGGGGGGGGGCAGGGGCTTTCTTT.

This clone was picked up one time. The chain uses TRBV9 and TRBJ2-2; TRBD2 is a possible D gene (5 bases). V dropped 2 bases and J dropped 6 bases, with 8 bases sitting between them. Germline CDR1 and CDR2: SGDLS and YYNGEE. This CDR3 is built from 13 residues. CDR3 amino acids: CASSVPGSGELFF. In DNA form, the CDR3 reads TGTGCCAGCAGCGTCCCGGGGTCCGGGGAGCTGTTTTTT.

This clone appeared once. The rearrangement joins TRBV7-2 to TRBJ1-2, with D perhaps TRBD1 (5 bases). The V end lost 3 bases, the J end lost 0 bases, and 11 bases lay between the germline ends. This CDR3 spans 15 amino acids. The germline V gene has CDR1 SGHTA and CDR2 FQGNSA. DNA for the CDR3: TGTGCCAGCAGCTTGCAGGGAATCCCTAACTATGGCTACACCTTC. Its translation is CASSLQGIPNYGYTF.

V usage is TRBV7-2 and J usage is TRBJ1-2, with D perhaps TRBD1 (6 bases). The V and J ends lost 0 bases and 9 bases respectively, with 11 bases between them. Germline V gene data show CDR1 as SGHTA and CDR2 as FQGNSA. The CDR3 extends over 13 amino acids. CDR3 sequence: CASSLARQESYTF. DNA for the CDR3: TGTGCCAGCAGCTTAGCGCGACAGGAAAGCTACACCTTC.

The DNA for the CDR3 is TGTGCCAGCAGCTTAGCGCATCCAGGGGGAGACTATGGCTACACCTTC. Translating gives CASSLAHPGGDYGYTF. The V gene is TRBV7-2, the J gene TRBJ1-2; 7 bases map to TRBD1. The CDR3 totals 16 residues. Trimming at V came to 0 bases and at J to 3 bases, leaving 7 bases not matched to a gene. Germline V gene lookup returns CDR1 SGHTA and CDR2 FQGNSA.

The chain uses TRBV18 and TRBJ2-5; TRBD1 aligns across 8 bases. There are 15 residues in the CDR3. Germline loops: CDR1 KGHSH, CDR2 LQKENI. Losses at the gene ends were 2 bases for V and 4 bases for J; bases not matched to a gene: 6. The DNA of the CDR3 is TGTGCCAGCTCACCAGGGCAGGGGGCTGGAGAGACCCAGTACTTC. Translation gives CASSPGQGAGETQYF. Drawing the rest from reference TRBV18 and TRBJ2-5, the complete variable domain is NAGVMQNPRHLVRRRGQEARLRCSPMKGHSHVYWYRQLPEEGLKFMVYLQKENIIDESGMPKERFSAEFPKEGPSILRIQQVVRGDSAAYFCASSPGQGAGETQYFGPGTRLLVL.

This clone was recorded a few times. The rearrangement links TRBV7-8 to TRBJ1-5; D is ambiguous. Trimming removed 4 bases from V and 2 bases from J, with 30 bases in between. Germline V gene sequence: CDR1 SGHVS, CDR2 FQNEAQ. This CDR3 spans 21 amino acids. CDR3 protein: CASSSQPLNLDLRSGNQPQHF. The DNA for the CDR3 is TGTGCCAGCAGCTCTCAGCCTCTGAACCTGGATCTTAGGAGTGGCAATCAGCCCCAGCATTTT.

The chain links TRBV29-1 to TRBJ1-1, with a weak D call TRBD1 (6 bases). V dropped 6 bases and J dropped 2 bases, with 13 bases sitting between them. The CDR3 has 13 amino acids. Germline V gives CDR1 SQVTM, CDR2 ANQGSEA. The chain's CDR3 is CSVPGQINTEAFF. CDR3 coding DNA: TGCAGCGTCCCAGGACAGATAAACACTGAAGCTTTCTTT.

The chain carries TRBV14 and TRBJ1-4, with a tentative D call TRBD1 (6 bases). The germline gives CDR1 SGHDN, CDR2 FVKESK. Deletions cut 4 bases from V and 7 bases from J, with 13 bases between. This CDR3 spans 14 amino acids. The CDR3 region is CASSPDRSLEKLFF. The DNA for the CDR3 is TGTGCCAGCAGCCCCGACAGGAGCCTTGAAAAACTGTTTTTT.

The rearrangement links TRBV7-9 to TRBJ2-7; 9 bases map to TRBD1. CDR3 length equals 17 residues. Looked up from germline, CDR1 is SEHNR and CDR2 is FQNEAQ (reference sequence). The trim removed 3 bases at V and 4 bases at J, leaving 13 bases unmatched. The CDR3 spells CASSLVAPGTGRYEQYF. CDR3 coding DNA: TGTGCCAGCAGCTTGGTTGCACCCGGGACAGGGAGATACGAGCAGTACTTC. The whole variable domain, remainder taken from reference TRBV7-9 and TRBJ2-7, is DTGVSQNPRHKITKRGQNVTFRCDPISEHNRLYWYRQTLGQGPEFLTYFQNEAQLEKSRLLSDRFSAERPKGSFSTLEIQRTEQGDSAMYLCASSLVAPGTGRYEQYFGPGTRLTVT.

The V and J genes are TRBV19 and TRBJ1-3; D possibly corresponds to TRBD1 (5 bases). V was trimmed by 8 bases and J by 10 bases, leaving 21 bases between them. CDR1 and CDR2 (germline): LNHDA, SQIVND (reference sequence). This CDR3 spans 14 amino acids. This chain's CDR3 is CASAEGTGLGTIYF. DNA for the CDR3: TGTGCCAGTGCTGAGGGGACTGGACTGGGGACCATATATTTT.

This rearrangement joins TRBV18 to TRBJ2-5; tentatively, D is TRBD1 (6 bases). The CDR3 sequence is 14 residues long. Trimming took off 6 bases at V and 5 bases at J, with 16 bases between the two ends. Germline V lookup: CDR1 KGHSH, CDR2 LQKENI. The CDR3 region is CASSDTGFMETQYF. For the CDR3, the DNA is TGTGCCAGCTCGGATACAGGGTTTATGGAGACCCAGTACTTC.

The chain joins TRBV4-3 to TRBJ2-3, with TRBD2 matching 15 bases. V shed 3 bases and J 6 bases; nucleotides not matched to a gene: 10. The germline CDR1 and CDR2 sequences are LGHNA and YSLEER. There are 18 residues in the CDR3. The CDR3 sequence is CASSQATGTSGRPDTQYF. In DNA, the CDR3 is TGCGCCAGCAGCCAGGCCACCGGGACTAGCGGGAGGCCCGATACGCAGTATTTT.

This sequence joins TRBV7-2 and TRBJ2-2; D unresolved. Germline V lookup: CDR1 SGHTA, CDR2 FQGNSA. V was cut by 5 bases and J by 0 bases, with 10 bases left in between. This CDR3 contains 15 residues. The DNA of the CDR3 is TGTGCCAGCAGCCGTAGCCGTCCGAACACCGGGGAGCTGTTTTTT. The encoded protein is CASSRSRPNTGELFF.

This chain links TRBV27 with TRBJ2-7; D may be TRBD1 (6 bases). Germline V CDR1 and CDR2: MNHEY, SMNVEV (reference sequence). The CDR3 is 13 residues long. With 3 bases removed from V and 2 bases from J, the gap between germline ends came to 8 bases. CDR3 coding DNA: TGTGCCAGCAGTTTCGGACAGACCTACGAGCAGTACTTC. This gives the protein CASSFGQTYEQYF.

The chain uses TRBV14 and TRBJ1-2; tentative D call: TRBD1 (5 bases). CDR3 length equals 17 residues. Germline V lookup: CDR1 SGHDN, CDR2 FVKESK. Trimming removed 0 bases at V and 5 bases at J, with 19 bases between. The CDR3 DNA follows: TGTGCCAGCAGCCAAGATCAGGGAGGGTTTCGTTCGTATGGCTACACCTTC. Translation: CASSQDQGGFRSYGYTF.

This CDR3 reads CASRQVSNTEAFF. Here the CDR3 DNA reads TGTGCCAGCCGACAGGTGTCGAACACTGAAGCTTTCTTT. The chain has TRBV2 and TRBJ1-1; possibly TRBD1 for D (6 bases). Trimming took off 8 bases at V and 1 base at J, with 11 bases between the two ends. The length of the CDR3 is 13 residues. Germline CDR1 is SNHLY and CDR2 is FYNNEI.

The V gene is TRBV4-3, the J gene TRBJ2-2; D may be TRBD1 (5 bases). CDR3 size: 20 residues. The germline CDR1 and CDR2 sequences are LGHNA and YSLEER. Trimming left V 0 bases short and J 7 bases short, with 27 bases between. CDR3 nucleotides: TGCGCCAGCAGCCAAGATATTGGGGCGCGAGTAGGGGCGGATGGCGGGGAGCTGTTTTTT. Translation gives CASSQDIGARVGADGGELFF.

J is TRBJ2-7 and V is TRBV19; D unresolved. Per the germline V gene, CDR1 is LNHDA and CDR2 is SQIVND (reference sequence). The V gene lost 3 bases and the J gene lost 7 bases, with 10 bases spanning the gap. The CDR3 sequence is 12 residues long. Here the CDR3 DNA reads TGTGCCAGTAGTATTGGGCTTTCGGAGCAGTACTTC. Translation gives CASSIGLSEQYF.

The chain couples TRBV28 to TRBJ1-1, with D possibly matching TRBD1 (5 bases). Germline CDR1 reads MDHEN; CDR2 reads SYDVKM. The V end lost 2 bases, the J end lost 10 bases, and 11 bases lay between the germline ends. This CDR3 is 12 amino acids long. The DNA of the CDR3 is TGTGCCAGCAGTTTAGGGGGGAGGGTAGCTTTCTTT. Translated, it gives CASSLGGRVAFF.

The rearrangement uses TRBV3-1 (or the pseudogene TRBV3-2) and TRBJ1-1; 7 bases are a match to TRBD1. The V and J ends lost 4 bases and 7 bases, in that order; junction bases with no gene match: 6. The CDR3 spans 13 residues. Germline loops: CDR1 LGHDT, CDR2 YNNKEL (reference sequence). The DNA of the CDR3 is TGTGCCAGCAGCCCAGGGGGGTCGGGTGAAGCTTTCTTT. Protein sequence: CASSPGGSGEAFF.

The chain combines TRBV10-3 with TRBJ1-2; maybe TRBD1 (6 bases). This CDR3 has 14 amino acids. Germline values: CDR1 ENHRY, CDR2 SYGVKD. V lost 1 base and J lost 6, with 12 bases in between. CDR3 sequence reads: CAISEFQGKDGYTF. The DNA for the CDR3 is TGTGCCATCAGTGAGTTTCAGGGGAAGGATGGCTACACCTTC.

V is TRBV6-2 or TRBV6-3 and J is TRBJ1-2, with TRBD1 matching over 9 bases. J lost 7 bases, V lost 3 bases, and 12 bases had no gene match. The CDR3 is 16 residues long. The germline V gene encodes CDR1 MNHEY and CDR2 SVGEGT. CDR3 in DNA: TGTGCCAGCAGTTATTCTAGGACAGGGGTGATAACTGGCTACACCTTC. This translates into CASSYSRTGVITGYTF.

This chain joins TRBV7-2 and TRBJ2-1; 8 nucleotides align to TRBD2. The CDR3 is 15 residues long. The ends lost 6 bases at V and 0 bases at J; junction bases unmatched: 4. The V gene's germline CDR1 is SGHTA and CDR2 FQGNSA. The CDR3 coding sequence is TGTGCCAGCAGTTCCGGGACTAGCTCCTACAATGAGCAGTTCTTC. It encodes CASSSGTSSYNEQFF.

This chain joins TRBV10-3 and TRBJ1-5; no reliable D call. The germline CDR1 and CDR2 sequences are ENHRY and SYGVKD. Trimming stripped 3 bases from V and 7 bases from J, with 13 bases between. The CDR3 covers 14 residues. CDR3 residues: CAISDSGLAQPQHF. The CDR3 DNA reads as TGTGCCATCAGTGATTCGGGGTTAGCCCAGCCCCAGCATTTT.